A selection of T cell receptor beta chains follows, all from one sample in a study of T cell responses to AZD1222 COVID-19 vaccine. Clones were sequenced by immunoSEQ multiplex PCR, and TCRdb holds only the in-frame ones, with some missing. The sample has 85,000 to 130,000 clones; about nine tenths are singletons. The specimen comprised peripheral blood, sampled on day 0 of AZD1222 vaccination. Source of these receptors: an adult in good health. Both conserved end residues are part of each CDR3. Each record gives: D gene, clone size, J gene, V gene, CDR3 protein, CDR3 DNA. D genes are given only for firm matches. Size tells how often a clone was seen (once, few, many) or the class of an expanded clone, and some rows leave it out.

>TRBD1|.|TRBJ1-2|TRBV4-1
CASSQSTGGKDGYTF
TGCGCCAGCAGCCAATCGACAGGGGGAAAGGATGGCTACACCTTC
>TRBD2|few|TRBJ2-7|TRBV3-1/TRBV3-2
CASSQSLLAGGELYEQYF
TGTGCCAGCAGCCAGTCATTGCTAGCGGGGGGAGAACTCTACGAGCAGTACTTC
>.|.|TRBJ1-2|TRBV12-3/TRBV12-4
CASSLLQYYGYTF
TGTGCCAGCAGTTTGTTACAGTACTATGGCTACACCTTC
>.|.|TRBJ1-1|TRBV29-1
CSVELGPNTEAFF
TGCAGCGTTGAGTTGGGACCCAACACTGAAGCTTTCTTT
>.|.|TRBJ1-4|TRBV6-5
CASSYSHGGEKLFF
TGTGCCAGCAGTTACTCCCATGGGGGGGAAAAACTGTTTTTT
>.|.|TRBJ2-5|TRBV6-5
CASSYSNLGKTQYF
TGTGCCAGCAGTTACTCGAACCTCGGGAAGACCCAGTACTTC
>.|.|TRBJ1-3|TRBV28
CASSLQIQGSGNTIYF
TGTGCCAGCAGTTTACAGATCCAGGGGAGTGGAAACACCATATATTTT
>TRBD2|.|TRBJ2-3|TRBV5-6
CASSLLGSTRGGTDTQYF
TGTGCCAGCAGCTTGCTAGGGTCCACTCGGGGGGGCACAGATACGCAGTATTTT
>.|.|TRBJ1-1|TRBV12-3/TRBV12-4
CASSLGGGYAFF
TGTGCCAGCAGTTTAGGGGGAGGTTATGCTTTCTTT
>.|.|TRBJ2-5|TRBV5-1
CASSLWDGRSQETQYF
TGCGCCAGCAGCTTGTGGGACGGAAGATCCCAAGAGACCCAGTACTTC
>.|.|TRBJ2-2|TRBV13
CASSLGLPLNTGELFF
TGTGCCAGCAGCTTAGGCCTTCCCTTGAACACCGGGGAGCTGTTTTTT
>TRBD1|.|TRBJ1-5|TRBV5-1
CASSPLGTGGQPQHF
TGCGCCAGCAGCCCCCTGGGGACAGGGGGTCAGCCCCAGCATTTT
>.|.|TRBJ2-3|TRBV13
CASSPRGAGTQYF
TGTGCCAGCAGCCCCCGGGGTGCGGGTACGCAGTATTTT
>.|.|TRBJ1-1|TRBV19
CASSIEGLGTEAFF
TGTGCCAGTAGTATCGAGGGTCTGGGTACTGAAGCTTTCTTT
>.|.|TRBJ2-5|TRBV15
CATSPQSWYQETQYF
TGTGCCACCAGCCCTCAAAGTTGGTATCAAGAGACCCAGTACTTC
>.|.|TRBJ2-7|TRBV27
CATLRSMVYEQYF
TGTGCCACCCTAAGGAGCATGGTCTACGAGCAGTACTTC
>.|.|TRBJ1-2|TRBV14
CASSQVGPRDYGYTF
TGTGCCAGCAGCCAAGTTGGGCCCCGGGACTATGGCTACACCTTC
>.|many|TRBJ1-5|TRBV5-6
CASSLGGGRVNQPQHF
TGTGCCAGCAGCTTGGGCGGAGGGCGTGTCAATCAGCCCCAGCATTTT